The 16 T cell receptor beta chains listed next were all sequenced from one sample in a study of human T cells and chemical hapten exposure. TCRdb itself ran the RACE reads through MiXCR, one entry per CDR3 protein. The table has 40,000 to 60,000 distinct CDR3 sequences, around 9.3% seen once. Stated time point: patch test 1, 2 weeks after DPC sensitization. The treatment: therapeutic diphenylcyclopropenone sensitization with weekly scalp DPC. The sample was whole blood, taken in connection with sensitization to the hapten diphenylcyclopropenone (DPC). These receptors all stem from a woman between 50 and 59 years old with alopecia areata. Some clones in this sample may be carry-over from other donors' samples.

This clonotype was observed a few times. This chain uses TRBV12-3 or TRBV12-4 with TRBJ1-2; D is uncertain. V was pared by 7 bases and J by 4 bases, with 16 bases between. The CDR3 extends over 14 amino acids. The CDR3 loop reads CASTSTTSAYGYTF. In nucleotides, the CDR3 is TGTGCCAGCACCTCAACGACATCCGCCTATGGCTACACCTTC.

Concerning this clonotype: This clone may be a read error of a much larger clone one base away. The chain has TRBV2 and TRBJ2-5; D might be TRBD1 or TRBD2, each matching 5 bases. The CDR3 has 12 amino acids. In germline, CDR1 is SNHLY, CDR2 FYNNEI. Trimming left V 4 bases short and J 10 bases short, with 13 bases between. The CDR3 coding sequence is TGTGCCAGCAGTGGAGGGGCCAAGATCCAGTACTTC. Its translation: CASSGGAKIQYF.

This clonotype was observed many times. This chain links TRBV12-3 or TRBV12-4 with TRBJ1-5; 8 bases match TRBD1. J lost 0 bases, V lost 5 bases, and 3 bases had no gene match. The CDR3 length is 15 residues. The CDR3 DNA sequence: TGTGCCAGCAGTACAGGGGGACTTAGCAATCAGCCCCAGCATTTT. This translates into CASSTGGLSNQPQHF.

This clonotype came up many times. This chain uses TRBV18 with TRBJ2-1, with a weak D call TRBD2 (6 bases). Germline CDR1 and CDR2: KGHSH and LQKENI. The ends were cut back, 2 bases at V and 9 bases at J, with 17 bases in the middle. The CDR3 is 15 residues long. CDR3 DNA: TGTGCCAGCTCACCAATCCGTGGGGAGGTAGTTGAGCAGTTCTTC. Its translation: CASSPIRGEVVEQFF.

In its sample, this clonotype was seen many times. The chain couples TRBV11-2 to TRBJ2-7; a possible D gene is TRBD1 (5 bases). Trimming took off 2 bases at V and 0 bases at J, with 14 bases between the two ends. CDR1 is SGHAT and CDR2 is FQNNGV in the germline V gene. The CDR3 sequence is 16 residues long. In DNA form, the CDR3 reads TGTGCCAGCAGCTTATTTGCAGGGCCCAGCTCCTACGAGCAGTACTTC. Translated: CASSLFAGPSSYEQYF.

At least ten counts were recorded for this clonotype. The CDR3 DNA reads TGTGCCAGCAGTTTTCTAGCGGGAGGGCCGCTTGAGCAGTTCTTC. Protein: CASSFLAGGPLEQFF. This chain links TRBV27 with TRBJ2-1, with TRBD2 identical over 12 bases. J lost 9 bases, V lost 3 bases, and 6 bases had no gene match. Germline lookup yields CDR1 MNHEY and CDR2 SMNVEV (reference sequence). The CDR3 loop spans 15 amino acids.

In its sample, this clonotype was seen many times. This chain connects TRBV30 to TRBJ1-4; D is undetermined. Trimming left V 4 bases short and J 7 bases short, with 7 bases between. Germline assignment: CDR1 GTSNPN and CDR2 SVGIG (reference sequence). The CDR3 length is 11 residues. The CDR3 DNA reads TGTGCCTGGACGGGTGGTGAAAAACTGTTTTTT. Encoded protein: CAWTGGEKLFF.

The rearrangement joins TRBV10-1 to TRBJ2-3; D unclear. There are 14 residues in the CDR3. V lost 3 bases and J 6 bases, leaving 13 bases between the germline ends. Germline V gene data show CDR1 as WNHNN and CDR2 as SYGVQD (reference sequence). CDR3 amino acids: CASSDGYGRDTQYF. DNA of the CDR3: TGCGCCAGCAGTGACGGCTACGGGCGGGATACGCAGTATTTT.

Many counts were recorded for this clonotype. This chain connects TRBV5-1 to TRBJ2-1; 12 bases match TRBD2. CDR1 is SGHRS, CDR2 YFSETQ, per germline. This CDR3 region has 16 residues. V was pared by 2 bases and J by 7 bases, with 7 bases of the junction left unmatched. In nucleotides, the CDR3 is TGCGCCAGCAGCTTTGTTCTAGCGGGAGGGCAAAATGAGCAGTTCTTC. It is translated as CASSFVLAGGQNEQFF.

This clonotype was recorded a few times. The chain employs TRBV11-3 and TRBJ2-1; TRBD1 matches 10 bases. J was trimmed by 6 bases and V by 5 bases; bases with no gene match: 13. CDR1 and CDR2 (germline): SGHNT, YENEEA. CDR3 size: 17 residues. The chain's CDR3 is CASSNMNSGTGANEQFF. The CDR3 DNA follows: TGTGCCAGCAGCAACATGAACTCCGGGACAGGGGCCAATGAGCAGTTCTTC.

This clonotype was picked up many times. The DNA of the CDR3 is TGTGCCAGCAGTTTGACCGCCGGGGGGGGTCAGCCCCAGCATTTT. Residues: CASSLTAGGGQPQHF. The rearrangement links TRBV6-1 to TRBJ1-5, with a tentative D call TRBD1 (5 bases). Germline values: CDR1 MNHNS, CDR2 SASEGT. This CDR3 has 15 amino acids. V lost 5 bases and J lost 6, with 17 bases in between.

This clonotype was recorded many times. V usage is TRBV29-1 and J usage is TRBJ2-2; 8 positions match TRBD1. This CDR3 contains 15 residues. Looked up from germline, CDR1 is SQVTM and CDR2 is ANQGSEA. The trim removed 4 bases at V and 1 base at J, leaving 5 bases unmatched. The CDR3 DNA reads as TGCAGCGTTGTAGAGACAGGGGTGAACACCGGGGAGCTGTTTTTT. The encoded protein is CSVVETGVNTGELFF.

There are many counts of this clonotype. The J gene is TRBJ2-3, the V gene TRBV6-4; D is unresolved. There are 14 residues in the CDR3. Germline CDR1 and CDR2: MRHNA and SNTAGT. The V end lost 2 bases, the J end lost 0 bases, and 6 bases lay between the germline ends. The CDR3 reads CASSDGYSTDTQYF. CDR3 coding DNA: TGTGCCAGCAGTGACGGCTATAGCACAGATACGCAGTATTTT.

This clonotype was seen many times. The chain combines TRBV7-6 with TRBJ2-2, with D maybe TRBD2 (6 bases). Germline-derived CDR1 and CDR2 are SGHVS and FNYEAQ. V lost 5 bases and J 1 base, leaving 11 bases between the germline ends. The CDR3 runs to 15 residues. CDR3 nucleotide sequence: TGTGCCAGCAGCCGCCGGGACTTGAACACCGGGGAGCTGTTTTTT. This sequence encodes CASSRRDLNTGELFF.

This clonotype was detected a few times. The CDR3 DNA follows: TGCGCCAGCAGCCTCGAGGTTATGGCAGGGCAGTTCTTC. It translates to CASSLEVMAGQFF. The rearrangement uses TRBV4-3 and TRBJ2-1; D not resolved. The germline V gene encodes CDR1 LGHNA and CDR2 YSLEER. V lost 4 bases to trimming and J lost 12 bases, with 16 bases between them. The CDR3 is 13 amino acids.

This clonotype was recorded at least ten times. The chain is built from TRBV29-1 and TRBJ1-5; D perhaps matches TRBD1 (6 bases). With 4 bases removed from V and 5 bases from J, the gap between germline ends came to 12 bases. Germline V gives CDR1 SQVTM, CDR2 ANQGSEA. This CDR3 is 13 amino acids long. The CDR3 region has the DNA TGCAGCGTTGGGTCAGGGGTTGATCAGCCCCAGCATTTT. Residues: CSVGSGVDQPQHF.